This T cell receptor beta chain was sequenced for a study of blood T cell repertoires in COVID-19. Study as a whole: Specimens from acute and convalescent COVID-19 originated in the United States, Italy and Spain.

Under the authors' procedure: The assay estimated nucleated cells by amplifying reference gene primers. Sequenced by immunoSEQ multiplex PCR; TCRdb stores in-frame clones only, minus some. V, J and clone size reflect that table, while D and trimming were determined from the DNA. The table lists 62,000 or so clones, around three quarters of them singletons, with 4% to 5.5% in the top ten. The germline CDR1 and CDR2 sequences are SQVTM and ANQGSEA. Trimming cost V 6 bases and J 7 bases, with 21 bases left between them. The CDR3 covers 14 residues. The V and J genes are TRBV29-1 and TRBJ1-1; D is unclear. The sequence was collected from a human donor in a cohort sampled during active COVID-19. Material: peripheral blood. This CDR3 is CSVLRASAGSEAFF. The CDR3 DNA reads TGCAGCGTCCTACGGGCTTCGGCGGGGAGTGAAGCTTTCTTT.